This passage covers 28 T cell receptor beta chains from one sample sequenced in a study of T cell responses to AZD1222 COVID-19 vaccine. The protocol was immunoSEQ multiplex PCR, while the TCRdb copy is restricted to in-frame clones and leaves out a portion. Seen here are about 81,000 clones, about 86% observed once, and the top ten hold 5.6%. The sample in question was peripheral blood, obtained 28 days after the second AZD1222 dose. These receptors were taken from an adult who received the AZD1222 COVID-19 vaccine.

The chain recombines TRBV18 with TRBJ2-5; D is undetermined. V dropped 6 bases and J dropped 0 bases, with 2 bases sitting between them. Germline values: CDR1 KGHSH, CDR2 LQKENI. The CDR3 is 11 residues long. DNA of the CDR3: TGTGCCAGCTCCTACCAAGAGACCCAGTACTTC. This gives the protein CASSYQETQYF.

The CDR3 coding sequence is TGTGCCAGCAGCCCCCAGGGAGGCTTGGGCACAGATACGCAGTATTTT. This codes for CASSPQGGLGTDTQYF. V gene TRBV7-2 combines with J gene TRBJ2-3, with D perhaps matching TRBD2 (6 bases). Germline values: CDR1 SGHTA, CDR2 FQGNSA. This CDR3 region has 16 residues. Trimming took off 5 bases at V and 1 base at J, with 16 bases between the two ends.

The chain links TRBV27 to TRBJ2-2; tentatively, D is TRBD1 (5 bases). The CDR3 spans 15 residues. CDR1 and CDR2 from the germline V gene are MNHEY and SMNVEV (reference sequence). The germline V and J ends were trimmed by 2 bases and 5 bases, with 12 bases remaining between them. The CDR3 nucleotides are TGTGCCAGCAGTTTACAGAGCCAGGGAACCGGGGAGCTGTTTTTT. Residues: CASSLQSQGTGELFF.

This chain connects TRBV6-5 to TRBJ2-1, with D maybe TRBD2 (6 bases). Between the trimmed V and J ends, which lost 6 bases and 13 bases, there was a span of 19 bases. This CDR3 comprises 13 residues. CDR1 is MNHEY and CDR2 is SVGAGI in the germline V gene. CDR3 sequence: CASRLGLADPQFF. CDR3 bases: TGTGCCAGCAGACTGGGATTAGCGGATCCCCAGTTCTTC.

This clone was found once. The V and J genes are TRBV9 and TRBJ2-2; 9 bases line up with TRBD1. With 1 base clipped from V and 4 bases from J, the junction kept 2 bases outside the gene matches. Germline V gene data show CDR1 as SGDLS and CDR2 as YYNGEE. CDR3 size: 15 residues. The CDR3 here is CASSVTTGGTGELFF. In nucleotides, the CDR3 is TGTGCCAGCAGCGTAACGACAGGGGGCACCGGGGAGCTGTTTTTT.

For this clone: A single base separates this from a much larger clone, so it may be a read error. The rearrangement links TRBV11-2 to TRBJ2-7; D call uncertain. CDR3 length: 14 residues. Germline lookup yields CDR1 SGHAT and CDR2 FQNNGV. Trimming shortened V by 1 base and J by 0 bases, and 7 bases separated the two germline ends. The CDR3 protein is CASSLARSSYEQYF. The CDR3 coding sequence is TGTGCCAGCAGCTTAGCCCGGAGCTCCTACGAGCAGTACTTC. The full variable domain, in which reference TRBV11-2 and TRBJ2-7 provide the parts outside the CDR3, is EAGVAQSPRYKIIEKRQSVAFWCNPISGHATLYWYQQILGQGPKLLIQFQNNGVVDDSQLPKDRFSAERLKGVDSTLKIQPAKLEDSAVYLCASSLARSSYEQYFGPGTRLTVT.

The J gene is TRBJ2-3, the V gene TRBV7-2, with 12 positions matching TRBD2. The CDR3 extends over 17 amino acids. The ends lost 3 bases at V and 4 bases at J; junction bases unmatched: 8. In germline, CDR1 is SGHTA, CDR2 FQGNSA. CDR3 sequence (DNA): TGTGCCAGCAGCTTGAGATGGAGACTAGCGGGGGCAGATACGCAGTATTTT. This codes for CASSLRWRLAGADTQYF.

The CDR3 DNA sequence: TGTGCCAGCAGCTTTACAGCGGGAGTCTCAGATACGCAGTATTTT. Amino acids: CASSFTAGVSDTQYF. J is TRBJ2-3 and V is TRBV7-2; the match to TRBD2 covers 8 bases. This CDR3 contains 15 residues. Per germline, CDR1 SGHTA and CDR2 FQGNSA. Trimming at V came to 3 bases and at J to 4 bases, leaving 6 bases not matched to a gene.

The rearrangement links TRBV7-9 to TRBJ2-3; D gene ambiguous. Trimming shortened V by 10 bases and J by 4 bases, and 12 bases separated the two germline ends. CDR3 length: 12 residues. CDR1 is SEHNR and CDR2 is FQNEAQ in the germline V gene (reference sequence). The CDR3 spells CATAYVPDTQYF. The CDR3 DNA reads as TGTGCCACCGCGTATGTGCCAGATACGCAGTATTTT. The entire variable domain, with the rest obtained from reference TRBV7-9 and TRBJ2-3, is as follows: DTGVSQNPRHKITKRGQNVTFRCDPISEHNRLYWYRQTLGQGPEFLTYFQNEAQLEKSRLLSDRFSAERPKGSFSTLEIQRTEQGDSAMYLCATAYVPDTQYFGPGTRLTVL.

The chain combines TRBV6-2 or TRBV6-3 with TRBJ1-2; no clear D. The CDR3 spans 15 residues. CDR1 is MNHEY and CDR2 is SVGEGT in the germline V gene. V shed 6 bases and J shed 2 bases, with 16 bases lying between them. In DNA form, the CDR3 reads TGTGCCAGCAGCCTCGTCGGGCAGGCCAACTATGGCTACACCTTC. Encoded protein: CASSLVGQANYGYTF.

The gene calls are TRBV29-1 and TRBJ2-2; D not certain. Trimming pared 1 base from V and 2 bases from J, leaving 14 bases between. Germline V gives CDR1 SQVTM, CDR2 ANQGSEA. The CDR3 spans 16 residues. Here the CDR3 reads CSVEAFGKPNTGELFF. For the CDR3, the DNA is TGCAGCGTTGAAGCTTTCGGCAAACCCAACACCGGGGAGCTGTTTTTT.

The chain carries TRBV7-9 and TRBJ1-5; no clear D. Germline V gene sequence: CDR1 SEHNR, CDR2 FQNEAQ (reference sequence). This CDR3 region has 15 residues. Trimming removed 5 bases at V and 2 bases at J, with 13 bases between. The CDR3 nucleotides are TGTGCCAGCAGCCCGGGGAGGGCGGGCAATCAGCCCCAGCATTTT. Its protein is CASSPGRAGNQPQHF.

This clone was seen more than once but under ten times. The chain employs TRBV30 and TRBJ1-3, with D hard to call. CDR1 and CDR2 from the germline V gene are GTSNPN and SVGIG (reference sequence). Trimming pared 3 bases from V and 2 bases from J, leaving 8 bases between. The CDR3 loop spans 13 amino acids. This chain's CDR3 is CAWSTQTGNTIYF. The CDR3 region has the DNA TGTGCCTGGAGCACCCAGACTGGAAACACCATATATTTT.

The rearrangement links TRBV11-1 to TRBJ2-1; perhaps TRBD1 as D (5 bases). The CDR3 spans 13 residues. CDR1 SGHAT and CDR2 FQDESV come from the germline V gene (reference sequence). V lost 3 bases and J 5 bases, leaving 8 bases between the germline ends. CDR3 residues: CASSLPTDNEQFF. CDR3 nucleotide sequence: TGTGCCAGCAGCTTGCCGACAGACAATGAGCAGTTCTTC. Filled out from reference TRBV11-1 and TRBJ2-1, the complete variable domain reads EAEVAQSPRYKITEKSQAVAFWCDPISGHATLYWYRQILGQGPELLVQFQDESVVDDSQLPKDRFSAERLKGVDSTLKIQPAELGDSAMYLCASSLPTDNEQFFGPGTRLTVL.

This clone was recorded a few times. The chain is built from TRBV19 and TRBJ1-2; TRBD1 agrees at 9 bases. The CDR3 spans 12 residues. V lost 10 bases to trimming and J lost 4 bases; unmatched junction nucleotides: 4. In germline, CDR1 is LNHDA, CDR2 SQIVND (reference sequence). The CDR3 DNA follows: TGTGCCACCGAGGACAGGGGCTATGGCTACACCTTC. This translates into CATEDRGYGYTF.

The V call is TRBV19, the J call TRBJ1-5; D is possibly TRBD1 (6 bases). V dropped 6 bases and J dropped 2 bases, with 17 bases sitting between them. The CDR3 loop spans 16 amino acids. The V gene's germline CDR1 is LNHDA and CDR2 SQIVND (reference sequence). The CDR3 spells CASSTTGYGGNQPQHF. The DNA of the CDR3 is TGTGCCAGTAGCACGACAGGATACGGTGGCAATCAGCCCCAGCATTTT.

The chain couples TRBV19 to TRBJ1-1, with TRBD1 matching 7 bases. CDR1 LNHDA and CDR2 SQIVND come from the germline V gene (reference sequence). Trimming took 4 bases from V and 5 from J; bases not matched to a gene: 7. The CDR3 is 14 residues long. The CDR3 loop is CASSTRQGGTEAFF. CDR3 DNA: TGTGCCAGTAGTACCAGACAGGGAGGGACTGAAGCTTTCTTT.

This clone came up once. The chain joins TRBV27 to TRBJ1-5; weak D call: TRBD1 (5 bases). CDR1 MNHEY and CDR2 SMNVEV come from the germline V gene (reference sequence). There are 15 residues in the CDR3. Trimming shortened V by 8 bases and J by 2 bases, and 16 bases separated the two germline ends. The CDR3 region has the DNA TGTGCCAGCTCAATAGCGGGGCGGGGCAATCAGCCCCAGCATTTT. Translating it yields CASSIAGRGNQPQHF.

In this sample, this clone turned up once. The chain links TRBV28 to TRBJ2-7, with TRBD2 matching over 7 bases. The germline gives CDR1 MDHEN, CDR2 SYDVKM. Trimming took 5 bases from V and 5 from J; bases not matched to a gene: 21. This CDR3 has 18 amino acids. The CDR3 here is CASSGQLLRGRASDEQYF. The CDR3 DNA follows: TGTGCCAGCAGTGGCCAGCTACTCCGGGGGAGGGCCTCAGACGAGCAGTACTTC. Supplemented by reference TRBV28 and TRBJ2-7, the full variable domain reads DVKVTQSSRYLVKRTGEKVFLECVQDMDHENMFWYRQDPGLGLRLIYFSYDVKMKEKGDIPEGYSVSREKKERFSLILESASTNQTSMYLCASSGQLLRGRASDEQYFGPGTRLTVT.

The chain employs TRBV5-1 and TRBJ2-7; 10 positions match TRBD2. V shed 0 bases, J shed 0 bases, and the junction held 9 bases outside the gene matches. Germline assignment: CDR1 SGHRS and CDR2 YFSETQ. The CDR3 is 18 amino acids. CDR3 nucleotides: TGCGCCAGCAGCTTGGCTCCTAGCGGGGGTAGCTCCTCCTACGAGCAGTACTTC. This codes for CASSLAPSGGSSSYEQYF.

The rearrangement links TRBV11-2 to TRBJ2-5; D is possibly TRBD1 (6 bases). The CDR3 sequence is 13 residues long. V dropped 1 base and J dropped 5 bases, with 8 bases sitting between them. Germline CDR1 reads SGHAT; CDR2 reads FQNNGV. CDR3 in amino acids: CASSLGTVETQYF. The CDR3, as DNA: TGTGCCAGCAGCTTAGGGACAGTGGAGACCCAGTACTTC.

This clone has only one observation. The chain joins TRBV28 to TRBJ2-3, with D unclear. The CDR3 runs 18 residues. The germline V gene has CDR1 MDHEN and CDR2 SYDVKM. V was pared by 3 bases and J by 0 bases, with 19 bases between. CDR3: CASSFVAETQVSTDTQYF. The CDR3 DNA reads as TGTGCCAGCAGTTTTGTTGCAGAGACCCAGGTTAGCACAGATACGCAGTATTTT.

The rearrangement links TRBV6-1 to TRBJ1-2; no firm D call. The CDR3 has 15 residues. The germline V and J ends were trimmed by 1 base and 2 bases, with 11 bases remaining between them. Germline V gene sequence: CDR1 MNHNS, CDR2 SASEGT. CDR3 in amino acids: CASSEVAGLNYGYTF. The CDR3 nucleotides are TGTGCCAGCAGTGAAGTGGCAGGATTAAACTATGGCTACACCTTC.

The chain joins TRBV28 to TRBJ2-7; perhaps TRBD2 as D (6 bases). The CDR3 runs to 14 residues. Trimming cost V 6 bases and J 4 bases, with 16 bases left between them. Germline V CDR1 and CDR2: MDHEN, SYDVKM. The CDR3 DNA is TGTGCCAGCAGCGATCGGAGGCTAGCGTACGAGCAGTACTTC. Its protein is CASSDRRLAYEQYF.

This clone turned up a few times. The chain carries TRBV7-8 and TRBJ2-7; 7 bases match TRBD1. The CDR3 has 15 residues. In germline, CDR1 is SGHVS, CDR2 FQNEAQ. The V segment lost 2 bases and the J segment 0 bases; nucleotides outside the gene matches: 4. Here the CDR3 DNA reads TGTGCCAGCAGCTTAAGGGGGCTCAGCTCCTACGAGCAGTACTTC. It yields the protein CASSLRGLSSYEQYF. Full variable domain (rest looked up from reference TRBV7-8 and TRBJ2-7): GAGVSQSPRYKVAKRGQDVALRCDPISGHVSLFWYQQALGQGPEFLTYFQNEAQLDKSGLPSDRFFAERPEGSVSTLKIQRTQQEDSAVYLCASSLRGLSSYEQYFGPGTRLTVT.

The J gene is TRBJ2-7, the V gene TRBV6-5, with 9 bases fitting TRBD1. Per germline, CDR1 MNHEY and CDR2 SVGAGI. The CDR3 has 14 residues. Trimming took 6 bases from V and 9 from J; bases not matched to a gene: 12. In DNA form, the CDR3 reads TGTGCCAGCAGCCTCGGGACAGGGTCGGACGTGCAGTACTTC. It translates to CASSLGTGSDVQYF.

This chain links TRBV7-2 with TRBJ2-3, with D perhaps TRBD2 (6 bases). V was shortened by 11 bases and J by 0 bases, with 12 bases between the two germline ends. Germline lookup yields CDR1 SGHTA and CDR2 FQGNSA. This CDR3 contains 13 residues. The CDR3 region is CASGGVSTDTQYF. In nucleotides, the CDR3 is TGTGCCTCCGGGGGTGTTAGCACAGATACGCAGTATTTT. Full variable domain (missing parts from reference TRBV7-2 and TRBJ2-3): GAGVSQSPSNKVTEKGKDVELRCDPISGHTALYWYRQSLGQGLEFLIYFQGNSAPDKSGLPSDRFSAERTGGSVSTLTIQRTQQEDSAVYLCASGGVSTDTQYFGPGTRLTVL.

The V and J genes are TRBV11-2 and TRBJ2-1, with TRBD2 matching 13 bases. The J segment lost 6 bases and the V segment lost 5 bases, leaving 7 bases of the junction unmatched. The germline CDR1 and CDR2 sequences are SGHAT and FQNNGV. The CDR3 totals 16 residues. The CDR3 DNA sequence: TGTGCCAGCAGCCATTGGACTAGCGGGAGAGGCAATGAGCAGTTCTTC. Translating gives CASSHWTSGRGNEQFF.